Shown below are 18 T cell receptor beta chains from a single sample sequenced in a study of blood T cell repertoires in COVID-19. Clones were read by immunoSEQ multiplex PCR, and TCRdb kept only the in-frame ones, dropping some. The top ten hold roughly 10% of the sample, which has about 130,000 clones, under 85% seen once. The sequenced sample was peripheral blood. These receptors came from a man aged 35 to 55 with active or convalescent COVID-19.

The CDR3 loop reads CASRSGGYNEQFF. The CDR3 DNA is TGTGCCAGCAGGTCGGGGGGGTACAATGAGCAGTTCTTC. The chain employs TRBV25-1 and TRBJ2-1; 8 positions match TRBD2. CDR3 length: 13 amino acids. The germline V gene has CDR1 MGHDK and CDR2 SYGVNS. V shed 6 bases and J 4 bases; nucleotides not matched to a gene: 2.

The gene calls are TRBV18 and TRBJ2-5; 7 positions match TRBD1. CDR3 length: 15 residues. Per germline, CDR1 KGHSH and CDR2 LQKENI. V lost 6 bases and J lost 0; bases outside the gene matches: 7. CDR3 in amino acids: CASSSFTGDQETQYF. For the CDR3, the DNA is TGTGCCAGCTCTTCTTTCACAGGGGACCAAGAGACCCAGTACTTC.

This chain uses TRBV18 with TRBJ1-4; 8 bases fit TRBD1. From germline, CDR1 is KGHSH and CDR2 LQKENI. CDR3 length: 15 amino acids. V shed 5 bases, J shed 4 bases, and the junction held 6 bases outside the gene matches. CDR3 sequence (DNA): TGTGCCAGCTCAACCGGACAGGGTGGTAATGAAAAACTGTTTTTT. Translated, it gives CASSTGQGGNEKLFF.

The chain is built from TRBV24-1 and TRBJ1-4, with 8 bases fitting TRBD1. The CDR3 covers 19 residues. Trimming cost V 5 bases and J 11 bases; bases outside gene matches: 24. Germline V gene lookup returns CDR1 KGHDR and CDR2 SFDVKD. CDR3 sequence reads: CATSGPSDRGEWRVDKLFF. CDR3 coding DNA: TGTGCCACCAGTGGTCCCTCCGACAGGGGAGAGTGGCGGGTGGATAAACTGTTTTTT.

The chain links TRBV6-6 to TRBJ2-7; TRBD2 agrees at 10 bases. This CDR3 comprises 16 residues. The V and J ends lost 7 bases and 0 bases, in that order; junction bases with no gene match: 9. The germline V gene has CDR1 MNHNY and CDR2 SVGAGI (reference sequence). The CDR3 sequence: CASTPLAGGTSYEQYF. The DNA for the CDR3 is TGTGCCAGCACCCCATTAGCGGGGGGTACCTCCTACGAGCAGTACTTC.

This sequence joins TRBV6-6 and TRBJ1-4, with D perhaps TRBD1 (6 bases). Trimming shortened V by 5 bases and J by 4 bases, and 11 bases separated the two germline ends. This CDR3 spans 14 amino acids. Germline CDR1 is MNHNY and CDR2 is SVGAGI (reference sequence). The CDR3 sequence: CASSRQDSNEKLFF. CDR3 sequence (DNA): TGTGCCAGCAGTCGACAGGACAGTAATGAAAAACTGTTTTTT.

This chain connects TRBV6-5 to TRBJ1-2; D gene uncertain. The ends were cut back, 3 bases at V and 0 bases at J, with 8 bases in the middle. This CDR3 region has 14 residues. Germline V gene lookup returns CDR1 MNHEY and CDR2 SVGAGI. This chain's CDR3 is CASSYEQTNYGYTF. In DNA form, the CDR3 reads TGTGCCAGCAGTTATGAACAGACTAACTATGGCTACACCTTC.

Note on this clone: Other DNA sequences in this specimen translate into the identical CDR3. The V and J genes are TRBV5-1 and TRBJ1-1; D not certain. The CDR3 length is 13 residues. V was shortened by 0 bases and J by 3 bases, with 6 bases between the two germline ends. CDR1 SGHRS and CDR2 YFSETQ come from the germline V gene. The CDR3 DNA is TGCGCCAGCAGCTTGGCGGGTGACACTGAAGCTTTCTTT. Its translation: CASSLAGDTEAFF. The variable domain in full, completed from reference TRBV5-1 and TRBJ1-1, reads KAGVTQTPRYLIKTRGQQVTLSCSPISGHRSVSWYQQTPGQGLQFLFEYFSETQRNKGNFPGRFSGRQFSNSRSEMNVSTLELGDSALYLCASSLAGDTEAFFGQGTRLTVV.

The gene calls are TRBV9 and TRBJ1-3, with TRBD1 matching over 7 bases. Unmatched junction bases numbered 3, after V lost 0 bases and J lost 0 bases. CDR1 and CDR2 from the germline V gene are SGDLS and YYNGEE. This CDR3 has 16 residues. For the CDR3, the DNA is TGTGCCAGCAGCGTAGAAGGACAGGCCTCTGGAAACACCATATATTTT. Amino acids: CASSVEGQASGNTIYF.

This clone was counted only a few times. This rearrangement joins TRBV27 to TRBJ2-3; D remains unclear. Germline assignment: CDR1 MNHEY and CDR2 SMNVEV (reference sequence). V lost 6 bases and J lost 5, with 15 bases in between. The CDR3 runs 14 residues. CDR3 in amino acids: CASSAFGSGDTQYF. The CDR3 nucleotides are TGTGCCAGCAGCGCCTTCGGGTCGGGAGATACGCAGTATTTT.

CDR3 protein: CASSQGQTYEQYF. For the CDR3, the DNA is TGTGCCAGCAGTCAAGGACAGACCTACGAGCAGTACTTC. V gene TRBV6-2 or TRBV6-3 combines with J gene TRBJ2-7; D may be TRBD1 (6 bases). The CDR3 has 13 residues. The ends were cut back, 5 bases at V and 2 bases at J, with 10 bases in the middle. Germline V gene data show CDR1 as MNHEY and CDR2 as SVGEGT.

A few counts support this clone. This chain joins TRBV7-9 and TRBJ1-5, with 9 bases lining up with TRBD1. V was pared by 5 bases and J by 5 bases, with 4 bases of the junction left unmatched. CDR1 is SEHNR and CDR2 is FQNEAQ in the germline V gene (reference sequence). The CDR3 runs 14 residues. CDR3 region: CASSTGQGDQPQHF. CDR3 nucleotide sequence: TGTGCCAGCAGCACGGGACAGGGCGATCAGCCCCAGCATTTT.

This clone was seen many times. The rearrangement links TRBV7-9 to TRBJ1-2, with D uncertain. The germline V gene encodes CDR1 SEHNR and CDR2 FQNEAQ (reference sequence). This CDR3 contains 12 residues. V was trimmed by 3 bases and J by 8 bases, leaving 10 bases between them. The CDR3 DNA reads TGTGCCAGCAGCTTTCGGGATGGGGGCTACACCTTC. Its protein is CASSFRDGGYTF.

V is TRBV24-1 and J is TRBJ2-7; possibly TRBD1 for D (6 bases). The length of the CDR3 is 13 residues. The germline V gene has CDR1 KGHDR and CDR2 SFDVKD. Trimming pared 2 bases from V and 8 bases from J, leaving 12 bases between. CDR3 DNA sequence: TGTGCCACCAGTGATTCCAGGGGCGGCCAGCAGTACTTC. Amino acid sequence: CATSDSRGGQQYF.

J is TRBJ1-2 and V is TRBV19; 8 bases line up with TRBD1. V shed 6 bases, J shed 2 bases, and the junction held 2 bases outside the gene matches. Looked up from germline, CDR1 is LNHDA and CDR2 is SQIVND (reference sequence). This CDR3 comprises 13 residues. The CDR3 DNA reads TGTGCCAGTAGGGACAGGGCGAACTATGGCTACACCTTC. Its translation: CASRDRANYGYTF.

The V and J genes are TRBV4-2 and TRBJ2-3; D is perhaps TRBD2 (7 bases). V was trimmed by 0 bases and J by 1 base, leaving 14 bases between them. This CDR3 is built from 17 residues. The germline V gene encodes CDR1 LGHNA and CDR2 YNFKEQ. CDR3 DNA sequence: TGTGCCAGCAGCCAAGATCGAGGGGGGGCGGGCACAGATACGCAGTATTTT. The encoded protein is CASSQDRGGAGTDTQYF.

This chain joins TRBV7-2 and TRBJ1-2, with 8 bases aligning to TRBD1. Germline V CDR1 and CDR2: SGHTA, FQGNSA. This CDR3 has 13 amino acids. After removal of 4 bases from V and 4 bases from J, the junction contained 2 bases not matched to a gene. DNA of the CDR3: TGTGCCAGCAGCTCCAGGGGGCTCTATGGCTACACCTTC. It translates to CASSSRGLYGYTF.

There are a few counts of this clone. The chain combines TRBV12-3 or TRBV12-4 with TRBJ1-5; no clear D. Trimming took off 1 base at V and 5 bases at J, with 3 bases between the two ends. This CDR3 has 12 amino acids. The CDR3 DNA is TGTGCCAGCAGTTTAGGGCATCAGCCCCAGCATTTT. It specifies CASSLGHQPQHF.